This T cell receptor beta chain is from a study of T cells in Graves' hyperthyroidism and ophthalmopathy. CDR1 and CDR2 from the germline V gene are LGHNT and FRNRAP. The CDR3 is 14 residues long. The V and J ends lost 5 bases and 7 bases respectively, with 17 bases between them. Amplification of TCR beta CDR3 regions was performed using RNA transcripts as template. HTBI primers were used for first-round RT-PCR of the TCR CDR3. TCRdb processed the multiplex PCR reads anew with MiXCR; each CDR3 protein has one entry. The sample holds 300,000 to 350,000 distinct CDR3 sequences, roughly 20% seen once. The clonotype was recovered from a woman between 40 and 50 years old with Graves' ophthalmopathy. Sequencing input: blood. This chain joins TRBV12-5 and TRBJ1-1; D gene ambiguous. The DNA of the CDR3 is TGTGCTAGTGGTCCCAGGACTGGGGTGAGTGAAGCTTTCTTT. The encoded protein is CASGPRTGVSEAFF.